This TCR beta chain is drawn from a study of cytomegalovirus exposure and HLA in healthy donors. Study in general: Of 398 genotyped donors, around 84% clustered with self-reported Caucasian donors.

To note about this clone: Its antigen is unidentified.

The germline V and J ends were trimmed by 5 bases and 4 bases, with 14 bases remaining between them. CDR1 is MNHNS, CDR2 SASEGT, per germline. CDR3 length: 14 residues. Whole-study findings and limits: Usually a TCR sequence was rare, but some public TCRs were found in many donors.

PCR involved 60 Vbeta and 13 Jbeta primers. Some clones are missing from TCRdb's copy, which holds only in-frame ones; the method was immunoSEQ multiplex PCR. Across 150,000 to 200,000 clones, the top ten clones capture about 1.2% of the sample. The receptor comes from a woman in her sixties in good health and CMV-seronegative. This chain uses TRBV6-1 with TRBJ1-1; D remains ambiguous. The sample comprised PBMCs. DNA for the CDR3: TGTGCCAGCAGTTCAGCGCTCGGCCTCACTGAAGCTTTCTTT. This encodes CASSSALGLTEAFF.